This T cell receptor beta chain came from a study of response to subunit inactivated influenza vaccine. This clonotype has more than one count but fewer than ten. Antigen specificity is unknown. TCRdb re-called the RT-PCR reads with MiXCR, one entry per CDR3 protein. Here the sample spans about 500,000 distinct CDR3 sequences, about 15% being singletons. Study findings and constraints: There was a suggestion from the authors that each seasonal influenza vaccination recruits few new T cells.

Trimming cost V 0 bases and J 3 bases; bases outside gene matches: 5. Germline V CDR1 and CDR2: DFQATT, SNEGSKA (reference sequence). The CDR3 extends over 14 amino acids. This rearrangement joins TRBV20-1 to TRBJ2-7; 7 bases are a match to TRBD2. The sequenced sample was CD4+ T cells sorted from PBMCs, obtained less than 30 months after vaccination. This TCR derives from a man aged 50-75 years who received an inactivated influenza vaccine. The CDR3 loop reads CSARDPRGDYEQYF. The DNA of the CDR3 is TGCAGTGCTAGAGACCCACGGGGGGACTACGAGCAGTACTTC.